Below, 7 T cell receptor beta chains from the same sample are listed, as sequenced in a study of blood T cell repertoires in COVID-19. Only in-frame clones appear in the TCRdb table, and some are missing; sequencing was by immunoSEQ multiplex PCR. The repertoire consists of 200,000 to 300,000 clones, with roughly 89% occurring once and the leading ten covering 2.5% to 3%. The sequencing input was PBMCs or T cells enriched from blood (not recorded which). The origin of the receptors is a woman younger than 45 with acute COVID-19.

The CDR3 spells CAWKVPFGITFF. DNA for the CDR3: TGTGCCTGGAAAGTTCCTTTCGGGATTACTTTCTTT. The rearrangement links TRBV30 to TRBJ1-1; D unresolved. V lost 4 bases and J lost 12, with 18 bases in between. The CDR3 contains 12 residues. Germline-derived CDR1 and CDR2 are GTSNPN and SVGIG (reference sequence).

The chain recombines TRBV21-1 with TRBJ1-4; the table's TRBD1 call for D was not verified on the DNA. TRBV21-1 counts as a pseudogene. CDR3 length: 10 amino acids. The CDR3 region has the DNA TGTGCCGTAGGGGGAGAAAAACTGTTTTTT. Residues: CAVGGEKLFF.

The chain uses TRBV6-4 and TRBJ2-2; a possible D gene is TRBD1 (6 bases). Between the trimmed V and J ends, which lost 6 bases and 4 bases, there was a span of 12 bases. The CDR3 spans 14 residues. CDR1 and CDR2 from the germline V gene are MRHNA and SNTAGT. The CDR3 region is CASRTGLGTGELFF. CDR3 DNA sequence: TGTGCCAGCAGAACAGGGTTGGGCACCGGGGAGCTGTTTTTT.

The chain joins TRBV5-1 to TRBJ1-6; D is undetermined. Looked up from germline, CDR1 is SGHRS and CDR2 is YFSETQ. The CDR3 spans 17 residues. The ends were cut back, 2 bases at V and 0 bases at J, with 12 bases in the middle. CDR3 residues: CASSFGSESSYNSPLHF. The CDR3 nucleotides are TGCGCCAGCAGCTTCGGGTCGGAAAGCTCCTATAATTCACCCCTCCACTTT. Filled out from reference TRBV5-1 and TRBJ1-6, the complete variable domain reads KAGVTQTPRYLIKTRGQQVTLSCSPISGHRSVSWYQQTPGQGLQFLFEYFSETQRNKGNFPGRFSGRQFSNSRSEMNVSTLELGDSALYLCASSFGSESSYNSPLHFGNGTRLTVT.

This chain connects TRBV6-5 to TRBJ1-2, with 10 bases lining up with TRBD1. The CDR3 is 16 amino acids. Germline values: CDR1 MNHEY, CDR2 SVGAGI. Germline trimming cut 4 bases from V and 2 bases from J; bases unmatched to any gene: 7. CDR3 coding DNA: TGTGCCAGCAGTTCTCATATGACAGGGGGCAACTATGGCTACACCTTC. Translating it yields CASSSHMTGGNYGYTF.

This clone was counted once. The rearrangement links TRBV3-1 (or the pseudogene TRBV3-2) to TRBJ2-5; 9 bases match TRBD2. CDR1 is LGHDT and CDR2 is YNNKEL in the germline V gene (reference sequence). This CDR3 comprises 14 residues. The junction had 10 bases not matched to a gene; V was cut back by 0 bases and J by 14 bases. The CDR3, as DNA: TGTGCCAGCAGCCAAGATCTGGCGGGGGGGCGATTATACTTC. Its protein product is CASSQDLAGGRLYF.

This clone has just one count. The CDR3 spells CASSTADRGGYEQYF. The CDR3 bases are TGTGCCAGCAGCACCGCGGACAGGGGGGGGTACGAGCAGTACTTC. V is TRBV28 and J is TRBJ2-7, with 10 bases aligning to TRBD1. CDR1 MDHEN and CDR2 SYDVKM come from the germline V gene. The CDR3 sequence is 15 residues long. The V and J ends lost 6 bases and 4 bases, in that order; junction bases with no gene match: 9. Complete variable domain (other parts from reference TRBV28 and TRBJ2-7): DVKVTQSSRYLVKRTGEKVFLECVQDMDHENMFWYRQDPGLGLRLIYFSYDVKMKEKGDIPEGYSVSREKKERFSLILESASTNQTSMYLCASSTADRGGYEQYFGPGTRLTVT.